The clone carrying this T cell receptor (beta chain) was counted many times. The sample is drawn from a study of response to subunit inactivated influenza vaccine. Each CDR3 protein is one row after TCRdb ran MiXCR on the RT-PCR reads. Found here are under 950,000 distinct CDR3 sequences, approximately 21% of them singletons; the top ten hold about 10%. The sequences come from PBMCs from blood, collected around 5 days after vaccination. The TCR comes from a man aged 50-60 years who received an inactivated influenza vaccine.

This chain's CDR3 is CATSATSGGTDTQYF. CDR3 bases: TGTGCCACCAGTGCCACTAGCGGGGGCACAGATACGCAGTATTTT. The chain employs TRBV24-1 and TRBJ2-3; 10 bases are shared with TRBD2. Germline loops: CDR1 KGHDR, CDR2 SFDVKD. The ends lost 5 bases at V and 1 base at J; junction bases unmatched: 2. This CDR3 spans 15 amino acids.